Given below is one T cell receptor (beta chain) in context. Its antigen is currently unknown. This sample stems from a study of cytomegalovirus exposure and HLA in healthy donors. Study-wide context: As released early, the data held 80 million to 90 million unique TCRs from HLA-typed donors. Whole-study results and caveats: There were reportedly fewer N-insertions in an Asian-associated ancestry cluster than the roughly 670-donor mean, in a later analysis. Beyond CMV serostatus, there was no information to go on about immune exposure.

V gave up 6 bases and J gave up 0 bases, with 19 bases separating them. The CDR3 has 17 amino acids. Germline CDR1 reads SNHLY; CDR2 reads FYNNEI. Primers for the PCR totalled 60 Vbeta and 13 Jbeta. The data were produced by immunoSEQ multiplex PCR, yet TCRdb's version contains in-frame clones alone and is incomplete. The sample lists 150,000 to 200,000 clones; roughly 84% were seen once. This TCR came from a boy younger than 18 in good health and CMV-seronegative. The V call is TRBV2, the J call TRBJ2-3; D not resolved. Sequencing input: PBMCs. CDR3 DNA sequence: TGTGCCAGCAGCGCGTATCTCACGATTTTTAGCACAGATACGCAGTATTTT. Residues: CASSAYLTIFSTDTQYF.